This T cell receptor (beta chain) stems from a study of CD8+ T cells in alopecia areata. V lost 5 bases and J 0 bases, leaving 15 bases between the germline ends. The CDR3 contains 16 residues. Germline lookup yields CDR1 MNHNY and CDR2 SVGAGI (reference sequence). Punch biopsies of lesional scalp, plus peripheral blood, were taken from alopecia areata patients. RNA extraction and reverse transcription yielded cDNA as sequencing template. Generated by immunoSEQ multiplex PCR, the TCRdb table keeps only in-frame clones and is missing some. The sample yields over 95,000 clones, around 38% seen once. Findings and caveats of the study: Especially in alopecia totalis/universalis, lesional scalp showed greater clonality than normal scalp did. Patients displayed less clarity in TCR sharing than mice, a finding possibly related to HLA.

This clone was detected only a few times. As yet, its antigen is unknown. Sequenced: CD4+ T cells sorted from blood. This clonotype was obtained from a human donor with alopecia areata. The J gene is TRBJ2-3, the V gene TRBV6-6; TRBD2 might be the D (5 bases). CDR3 nucleotide sequence: TGTGCCAGCAGTCGAGGGTACAGTCATAGCACAGATACGCAGTATTTT. This encodes CASSRGYSHSTDTQYF.